This T cell receptor (beta chain) was captured in a study of monozygotic twins with inflammatory bowel disease. TCRdb processed the 5' RACE reads again and assigns one entry to each CDR3 protein, with no DNA. The clone table shows around 450,000 distinct CDR3 sequences, with the ten largest holding around 2.4%. A note on this clonotype: No antigen is known for it.

This CDR3 comprises 14 residues. Regarding the study as a whole: Other individuals had fewer clonotypes in common with IBD patients than with healthy twins, especially with disease activity.

This receptor was taken from a human donor with ulcerative colitis or Crohn's disease, or a healthy co-twin of an affected twin (not recorded which). Sequencing used blood. The V call is TRBV12-3 or TRBV12-4, the J call TRBJ1-1; the D gene TCRdb calls, TRBD1, cannot be checked with no DNA. CDR3 region: CASIPGARATEAFF.